The clone carrying this TCR beta chain occurred once. Its antigen is not known. This sample is part of a study of cytomegalovirus exposure and HLA in healthy donors. Broader study findings: An ancestry cluster, one associated with Asian ancestry, reportedly showed fewer N-insertions than the roughly 610-donor mean in a later analysis. One variant, a missense change in DCLRE1C, was linked in a later analysis to TCR beta V- and J-gene trimming.

PCR amplification relied on 60 Vbeta primers (plus 13 Jbeta primers). Assay: immunoSEQ multiplex PCR; the TCRdb copy retains only in-frame clones and omits some. The sample lists around 64,000 clones; approximately 58% were seen once. This sequence originates from a woman between 45 and 65 years old in good health and CMV-seronegative. Specimen: PBMCs.

The CDR3 bases are TGTGCCAGCTCACCACGTTCGAGAGCTAACTATGGCTACACCTTC. Amino acids: CASSPRSRANYGYTF. This chain joins TRBV18 and TRBJ1-2; D gene ambiguous. Germline CDR1 KGHSH, CDR2 LQKENI. The CDR3 spans 15 residues. V was clipped by 1 base and J by 0 bases, with 9 bases between them.